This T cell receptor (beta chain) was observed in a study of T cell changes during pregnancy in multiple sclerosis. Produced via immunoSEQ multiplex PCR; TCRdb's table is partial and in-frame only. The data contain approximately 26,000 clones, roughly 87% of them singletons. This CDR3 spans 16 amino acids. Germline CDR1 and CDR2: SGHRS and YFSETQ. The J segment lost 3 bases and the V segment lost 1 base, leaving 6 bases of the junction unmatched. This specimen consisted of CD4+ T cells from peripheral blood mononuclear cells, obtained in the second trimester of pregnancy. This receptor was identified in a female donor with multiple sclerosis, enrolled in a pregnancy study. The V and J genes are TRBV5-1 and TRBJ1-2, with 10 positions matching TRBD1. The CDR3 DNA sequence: TGCGCCAGCAGCTTGTTTTTTGGGACAGGGGACTATGGCTACACCTTC. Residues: CASSLFFGTGDYGYTF.